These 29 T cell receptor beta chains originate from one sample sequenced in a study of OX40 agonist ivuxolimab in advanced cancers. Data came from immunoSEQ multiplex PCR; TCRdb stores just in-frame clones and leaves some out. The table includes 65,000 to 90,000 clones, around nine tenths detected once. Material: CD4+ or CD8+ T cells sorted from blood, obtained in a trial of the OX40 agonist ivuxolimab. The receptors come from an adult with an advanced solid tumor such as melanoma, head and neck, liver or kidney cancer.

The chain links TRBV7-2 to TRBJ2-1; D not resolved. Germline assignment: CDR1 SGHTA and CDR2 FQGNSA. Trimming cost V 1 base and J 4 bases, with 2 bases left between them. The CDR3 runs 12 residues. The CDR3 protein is CASSLGYNEQFF. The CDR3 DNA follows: TGTGCCAGCAGCTTAGGGTACAATGAGCAGTTCTTC.

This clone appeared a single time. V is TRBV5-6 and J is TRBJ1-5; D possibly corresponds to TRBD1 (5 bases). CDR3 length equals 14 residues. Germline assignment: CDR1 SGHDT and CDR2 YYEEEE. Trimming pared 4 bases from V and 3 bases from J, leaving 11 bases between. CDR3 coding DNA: TGTGCCAGCAGCCCAGGGACCAACAATCAGCCCCAGCATTTT. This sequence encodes CASSPGTNNQPQHF.

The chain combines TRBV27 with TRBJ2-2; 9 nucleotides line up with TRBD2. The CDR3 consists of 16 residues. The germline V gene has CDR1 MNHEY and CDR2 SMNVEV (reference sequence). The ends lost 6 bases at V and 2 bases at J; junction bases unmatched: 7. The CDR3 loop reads CASSPLSGRNTGELFF. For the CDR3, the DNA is TGTGCCAGCAGCCCCCTTAGCGGGAGAAACACCGGGGAGCTGTTTTTT.

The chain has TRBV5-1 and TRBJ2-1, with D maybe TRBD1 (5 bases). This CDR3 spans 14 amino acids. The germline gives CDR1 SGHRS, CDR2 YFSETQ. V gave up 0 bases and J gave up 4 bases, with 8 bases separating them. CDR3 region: CASSLGQPYNEQFF. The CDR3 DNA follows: TGCGCCAGCAGCTTGGGACAGCCTTACAATGAGCAGTTCTTC.

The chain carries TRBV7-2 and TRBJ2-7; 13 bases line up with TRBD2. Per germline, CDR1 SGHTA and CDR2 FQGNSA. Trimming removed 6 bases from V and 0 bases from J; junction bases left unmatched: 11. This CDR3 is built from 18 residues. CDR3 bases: TGTGCCAGCAGTCAACCCACTAGCGGGAGGGGAATCTCCTACGAGCAGTACTTC. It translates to CASSQPTSGRGISYEQYF.

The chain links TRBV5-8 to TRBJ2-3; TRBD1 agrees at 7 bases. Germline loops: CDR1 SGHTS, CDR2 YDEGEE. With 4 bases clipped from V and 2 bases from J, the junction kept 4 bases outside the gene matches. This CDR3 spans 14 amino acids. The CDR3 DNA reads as TGTGCCAGCAGCGTACAGGGGATCACAGATACGCAGTATTTT. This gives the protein CASSVQGITDTQYF.

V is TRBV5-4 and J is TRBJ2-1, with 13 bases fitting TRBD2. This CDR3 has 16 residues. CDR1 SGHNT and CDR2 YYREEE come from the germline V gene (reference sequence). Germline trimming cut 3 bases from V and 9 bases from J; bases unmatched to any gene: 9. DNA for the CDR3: TGTGCCAGCAGCTCCACACCGACTAGCGGGAGGCCTGAGCAGTTCTTC. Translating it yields CASSSTPTSGRPEQFF.

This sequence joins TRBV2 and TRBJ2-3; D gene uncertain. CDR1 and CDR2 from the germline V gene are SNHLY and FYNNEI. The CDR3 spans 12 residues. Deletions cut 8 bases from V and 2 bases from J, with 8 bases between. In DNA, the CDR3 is TGTGCCAGCGCCCAGGCCACAGATACGCAGTATTTT. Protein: CASAQATDTQYF.

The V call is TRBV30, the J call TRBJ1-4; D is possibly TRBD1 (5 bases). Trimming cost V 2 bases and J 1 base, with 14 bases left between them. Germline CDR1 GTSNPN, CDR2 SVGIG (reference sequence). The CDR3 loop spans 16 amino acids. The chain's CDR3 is CAWSKRGRETNEKLFF. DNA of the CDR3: TGTGCCTGGAGTAAAAGGGGACGGGAAACTAATGAAAAACTGTTTTTT.

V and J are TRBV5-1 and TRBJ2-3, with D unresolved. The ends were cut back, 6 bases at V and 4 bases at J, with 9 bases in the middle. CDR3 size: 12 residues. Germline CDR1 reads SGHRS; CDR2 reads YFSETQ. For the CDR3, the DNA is TGCGCCAGCAAACGGTCAGCAGATACGCAGTATTTT. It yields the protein CASKRSADTQYF.

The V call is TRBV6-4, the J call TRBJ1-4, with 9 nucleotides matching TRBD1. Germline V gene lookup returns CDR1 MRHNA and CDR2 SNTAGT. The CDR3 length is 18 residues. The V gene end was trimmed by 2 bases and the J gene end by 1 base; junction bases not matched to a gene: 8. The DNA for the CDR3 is TGTGCCAGCAGTGACCCAAGACAGGGGGGAGGAACTAATGAAAAACTGTTTTTT. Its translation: CASSDPRQGGGTNEKLFF.

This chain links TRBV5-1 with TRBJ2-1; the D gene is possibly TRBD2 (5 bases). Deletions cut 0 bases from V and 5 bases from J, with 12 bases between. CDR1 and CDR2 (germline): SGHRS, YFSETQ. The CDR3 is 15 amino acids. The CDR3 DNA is TGCGCCAGCAGCTTGGGGTACGGGAAGGACAATGAGCAGTTCTTC. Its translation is CASSLGYGKDNEQFF.

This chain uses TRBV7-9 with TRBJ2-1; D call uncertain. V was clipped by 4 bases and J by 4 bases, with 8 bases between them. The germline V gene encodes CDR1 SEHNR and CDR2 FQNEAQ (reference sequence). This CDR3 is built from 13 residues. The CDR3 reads CASSSLSYNEQFF. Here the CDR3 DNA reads TGTGCCAGCAGCTCGCTTTCTTACAATGAGCAGTTCTTC. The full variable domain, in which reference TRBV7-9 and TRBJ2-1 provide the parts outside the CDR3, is DTGVSQNPRHKITKRGQNVTFRCDPISEHNRLYWYRQTLGQGPEFLTYFQNEAQLEKSRLLSDRFSAERPKGSFSTLEIQRTEQGDSAMYLCASSSLSYNEQFFGPGTRLTVL.

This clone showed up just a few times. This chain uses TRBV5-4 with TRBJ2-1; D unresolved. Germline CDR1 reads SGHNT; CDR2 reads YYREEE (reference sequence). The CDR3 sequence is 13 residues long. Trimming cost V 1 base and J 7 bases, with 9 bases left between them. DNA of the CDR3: TGTGCCAGCAGCTTGATTTCAGCTAATGAGCAGTTCTTC. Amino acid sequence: CASSLISANEQFF. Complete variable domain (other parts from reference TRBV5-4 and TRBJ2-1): ETGVTQSPTHLIKTRGQQVTLRCSSQSGHNTVSWYQQALGQGPQFIFQYYREEENGRGNFPPRFSGLQFPNYSSELNVNALELDDSALYLCASSLISANEQFFGPGTRLTVL.

The DNA for the CDR3 is TGTGCCAGCAGCTTACTACGCGGCCCCTACGAGCAGTACTTC. It specifies CASSLLRGPYEQYF. The chain recombines TRBV7-2 with TRBJ2-7; D is unclear. Trimming took 2 bases from V and 2 from J, leaving 10 bases between them. CDR1 and CDR2 from the germline V gene are SGHTA and FQGNSA. This CDR3 contains 14 residues. The entire variable domain, with the rest obtained from reference TRBV7-2 and TRBJ2-7, is as follows: GAGVSQSPSNKVTEKGKDVELRCDPISGHTALYWYRQSLGQGLEFLIYFQGNSAPDKSGLPSDRFSAERTGGSVSTLTIQRTQQEDSAVYLCASSLLRGPYEQYFGPGTRLTVT.

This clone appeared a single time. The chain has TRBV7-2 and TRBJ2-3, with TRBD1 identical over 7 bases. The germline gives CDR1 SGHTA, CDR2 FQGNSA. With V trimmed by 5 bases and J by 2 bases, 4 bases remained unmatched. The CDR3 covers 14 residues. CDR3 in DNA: TGTGCCAGCAGCGTGGGACAGCTCACAGATACGCAGTATTTT. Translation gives CASSVGQLTDTQYF.

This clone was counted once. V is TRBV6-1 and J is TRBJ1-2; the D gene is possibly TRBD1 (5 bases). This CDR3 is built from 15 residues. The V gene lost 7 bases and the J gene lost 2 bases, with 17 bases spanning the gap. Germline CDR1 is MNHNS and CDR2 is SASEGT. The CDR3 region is CASIRRDAKNYGYTF. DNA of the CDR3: TGTGCCAGCATTAGGAGGGACGCAAAAAACTATGGCTACACCTTC.

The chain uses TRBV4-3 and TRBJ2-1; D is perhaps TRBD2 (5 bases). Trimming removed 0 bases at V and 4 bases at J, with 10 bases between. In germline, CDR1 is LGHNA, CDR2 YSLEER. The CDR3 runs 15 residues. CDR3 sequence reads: CASSQESGRYNEQFF. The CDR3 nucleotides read TGCGCCAGCAGCCAAGAAAGCGGCAGGTACAATGAGCAGTTCTTC.

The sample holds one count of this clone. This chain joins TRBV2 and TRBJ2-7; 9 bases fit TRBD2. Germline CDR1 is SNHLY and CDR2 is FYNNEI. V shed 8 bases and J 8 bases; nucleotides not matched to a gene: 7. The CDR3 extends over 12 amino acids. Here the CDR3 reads CASGLAGLQQYF. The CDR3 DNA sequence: TGTGCCAGCGGGCTAGCGGGGTTACAGCAGTACTTC.

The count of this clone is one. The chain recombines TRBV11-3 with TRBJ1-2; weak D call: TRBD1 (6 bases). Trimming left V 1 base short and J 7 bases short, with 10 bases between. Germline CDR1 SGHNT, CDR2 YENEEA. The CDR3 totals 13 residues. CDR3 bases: TGTGCCAGCAGCTTAGGGGGGGCGAGTGGCTACACCTTC. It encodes CASSLGGASGYTF.

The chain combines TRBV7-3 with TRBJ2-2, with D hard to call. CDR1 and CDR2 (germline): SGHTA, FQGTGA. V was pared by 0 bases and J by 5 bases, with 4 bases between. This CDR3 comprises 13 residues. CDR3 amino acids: CASSLTSTGELFF. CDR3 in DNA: TGTGCCAGCAGCTTAACTTCTACCGGGGAGCTGTTTTTT.

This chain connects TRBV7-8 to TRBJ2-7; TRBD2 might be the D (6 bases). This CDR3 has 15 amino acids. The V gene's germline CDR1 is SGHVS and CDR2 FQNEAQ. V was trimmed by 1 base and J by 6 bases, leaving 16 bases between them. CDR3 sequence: CASSLDRTSRVEQYF. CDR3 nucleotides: TGTGCCAGCAGCTTAGACCGAACTAGCCGGGTCGAGCAGTACTTC.

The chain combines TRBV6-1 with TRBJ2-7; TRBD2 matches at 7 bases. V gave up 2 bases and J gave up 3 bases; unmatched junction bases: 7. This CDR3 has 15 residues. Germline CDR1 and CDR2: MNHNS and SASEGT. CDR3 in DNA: TGTGCCAGCAGTGAAAGTGGGACTACCCTCTACGAGCAGTACTTC. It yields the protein CASSESGTTLYEQYF.

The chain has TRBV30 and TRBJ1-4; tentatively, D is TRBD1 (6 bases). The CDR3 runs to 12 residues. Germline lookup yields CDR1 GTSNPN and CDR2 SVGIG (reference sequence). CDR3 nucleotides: TGTGGGAGGGGGGGCTGGAGGGAAAAACTGTTTTTT. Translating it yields CGRGGWREKLFF.

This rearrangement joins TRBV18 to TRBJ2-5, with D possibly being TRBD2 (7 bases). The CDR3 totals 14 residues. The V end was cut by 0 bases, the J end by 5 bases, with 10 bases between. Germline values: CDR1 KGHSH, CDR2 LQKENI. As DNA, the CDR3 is TGTGCCAGCTCACCACCCAGGGGAGGGGAGACCCAGTACTTC. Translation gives CASSPPRGGETQYF.

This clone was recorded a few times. CDR3 bases: TGTGCCTGGAGGGGAGGGGGTGATCAGCCCCAGCATTTT. Its translation is CAWRGGGDQPQHF. The chain has TRBV30 and TRBJ1-5; tentative D call: TRBD1 (6 bases). Trimming pared 3 bases from V and 5 bases from J, leaving 11 bases between. The CDR3 loop spans 13 amino acids. The germline CDR1 and CDR2 sequences are GTSNPN and SVGIG (reference sequence). The full variable domain, completed using reference TRBV30 and TRBJ1-5, is SQTIHQWPATLVQPVGSPLSLECTVEGTSNPNLYWYRQAAGRGLQLLFYSVGIGQISSEVPQNLSASRPQDRQFILSSKKLLLSDSGFYLCAWRGGGDQPQHFGDGTRLSIL.

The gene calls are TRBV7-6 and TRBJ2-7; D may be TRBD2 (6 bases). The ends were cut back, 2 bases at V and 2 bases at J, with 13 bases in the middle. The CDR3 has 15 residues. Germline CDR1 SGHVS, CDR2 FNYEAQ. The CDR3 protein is CASSLMASVAYEQYF. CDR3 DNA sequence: TGTGCCAGCAGCTTAATGGCTAGCGTGGCCTACGAGCAGTACTTC.

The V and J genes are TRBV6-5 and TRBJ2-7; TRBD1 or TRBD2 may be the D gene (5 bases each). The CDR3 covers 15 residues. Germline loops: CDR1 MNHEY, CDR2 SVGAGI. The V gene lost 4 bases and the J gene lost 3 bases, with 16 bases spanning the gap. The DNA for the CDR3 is TGTGCCAGCAGTTCCCCAGGGCGGGCCCTCTACGAGCAGTACTTC. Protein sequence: CASSSPGRALYEQYF.

CDR3 amino acids: CASSDLGEGKHF. CDR3 bases: TGTGCCAGCAGTGACCTTGGAGAGGGTAAGCATTTT. V usage is TRBV2 and J usage is TRBJ1-5; D remains unclear. Germline values: CDR1 SNHLY, CDR2 FYNNEI. The germline V and J ends were trimmed by 3 bases and 14 bases, with 14 bases remaining between them. The CDR3 runs 12 residues. Supplemented by reference TRBV2 and TRBJ1-5, the full variable domain reads EPEVTQTPSHQVTQMGQEVILRCVPISNHLYFYWYRQILGQKVEFLVSFYNNEISEKSEIFDDQFSVERPDGSNFTLKIRSTKLEDSAMYFCASSDLGEGKHFGDGTRLSIL.